One sample yielded the 20 T cell receptor beta chains listed below, sequenced in a study of T cells in localized non-small cell lung cancer. Clones were read by immunoSEQ multiplex PCR, and TCRdb kept only the in-frame ones, dropping some. The sample has over 50,000 clones; roughly 84% are singletons. The input for sequencing was peripheral blood mononuclear cells, taken before any cancer treatment. These TCRs come from a man aged 40-75 years with stage III lung adenocarcinoma.

The chain has TRBV14 and TRBJ2-2; 11 bases are a match to TRBD2. With V trimmed by 5 bases and J by 6 bases, 8 bases remained unmatched. The CDR3 runs 16 residues. CDR1 is SGHDN, CDR2 FVKESK, per germline. The CDR3 DNA reads TGTGCCAGCAGCTCATATAGCGGGGGGGCCCCCGGGGAGCTGTTTTTT. Its translation is CASSSYSGGAPGELFF.

The rearrangement joins TRBV5-6 to TRBJ2-7; 7 positions match TRBD1. CDR3 length: 14 residues. Germline loops: CDR1 SGHDT, CDR2 YYEEEE. V dropped 0 bases and J dropped 3; count of bases not matched to a gene: 3. CDR3 DNA sequence: TGTGCCAGCAGCTTGGGGGCAGGGGGCTACGAGCAGTACTTC. Amino acids: CASSLGAGGYEQYF.

The J gene is TRBJ2-5, the V gene TRBV25-1; a possible D gene is TRBD1 (5 bases). CDR3 length: 14 residues. The germline V and J ends were trimmed by 0 bases and 3 bases, with 8 bases remaining between them. Germline loops: CDR1 MGHDK, CDR2 SYGVNS. The CDR3 DNA sequence: TGTGCCAGCAGTGAATATCAGGGTAAAGAGACCCAGTACTTC. Translation gives CASSEYQGKETQYF.

The chain has TRBV5-6 and TRBJ2-3; weak D call: TRBD2 (5 bases). Between the trimmed V and J ends, which lost 0 bases and 3 bases, there was a span of 11 bases. Germline CDR1 SGHDT, CDR2 YYEEEE. This CDR3 contains 15 residues. CDR3 DNA: TGTGCCAGCAGCTTGGAGGATTCGGGAACAGATACGCAGTATTTT. It encodes CASSLEDSGTDTQYF. Based on the CDR3 plus reference TRBV5-6 and TRBJ2-3, the full variable domain is DAGVTQSPTHLIKTRGQQVTLRCSPKSGHDTVSWYQQALGQGPQFIFQYYEEEERQRGNFPDRFSGHQFPNYSSELNVNALLLGDSALYLCASSLEDSGTDTQYFGPGTRLTVL.

In this sample, this clone turned up once. This chain joins TRBV5-1 and TRBJ2-5; 7 bases map to TRBD2. Germline V gene data show CDR1 as SGHRS and CDR2 as YFSETQ. CDR3 length equals 15 residues. After removal of 4 bases from V and 6 bases from J, the junction contained 12 bases not matched to a gene. In DNA, the CDR3 is TGCGCCAGCAGCCTGGAACCTAAGGGAGGGCAGACCCAGTACTTC. It specifies CASSLEPKGGQTQYF.

The chain combines TRBV2 with TRBJ2-2, with D unresolved. Germline V CDR1 and CDR2: SNHLY, FYNNEI. The V gene lost 0 bases and the J gene lost 5 bases, with 7 bases spanning the gap. The CDR3 spans 14 residues. The CDR3 reads CASSEAPATGELFF. Written as DNA, the CDR3 is TGTGCCAGCAGTGAAGCGCCTGCGACCGGGGAGCTGTTTTTT.

The rearrangement joins TRBV7-2 to TRBJ2-5; tentative D call: TRBD2 (5 bases). The V end lost 4 bases, the J end lost 2 bases, and 14 bases lay between the germline ends. In germline, CDR1 is SGHTA, CDR2 FQGNSA. The CDR3 length is 15 residues. CDR3 DNA: TGTGCCAGCAGCTCTCGTCGCGGGCCACAAGAGACCCAGTACTTC. It translates to CASSSRRGPQETQYF.

V and J are TRBV4-2 and TRBJ1-4; D unclear. The CDR3 extends over 16 amino acids. In germline, CDR1 is LGHNA, CDR2 YNFKEQ. V was clipped by 0 bases and J by 0 bases, with 8 bases between them. CDR3 in DNA: TGTGCCAGCAGCCAAGATAGAATCGCAACTAATGAAAAACTGTTTTTT. Its translation: CASSQDRIATNEKLFF.

This rearrangement joins TRBV5-4 to TRBJ2-5; 9 bases align to TRBD2. The CDR3 loop spans 15 amino acids. Losses at the gene ends were 2 bases for V and 5 bases for J; bases not matched to a gene: 7. Germline lookup yields CDR1 SGHNT and CDR2 YYREEE (reference sequence). For the CDR3, the DNA is TGTGCCAGCAGCTTTGCGGGAGGGCCCGGGGAGACCCAGTACTTC. This encodes CASSFAGGPGETQYF.

This clone was detected once. The rearrangement uses TRBV7-2 and TRBJ1-1; D is undetermined. Germline assignment: CDR1 SGHTA and CDR2 FQGNSA. This CDR3 contains 16 residues. With 1 base removed from V and 1 base from J, the gap between germline ends came to 13 bases. The CDR3 sequence is CASSLGGWGRNTEAFF. DNA for the CDR3: TGTGCCAGCAGCTTAGGAGGCTGGGGTAGGAACACTGAAGCTTTCTTT.

The V and J genes are TRBV27 and TRBJ2-7; TRBD1 is a possible D gene (5 bases). This CDR3 is built from 12 residues. Trimming cost V 5 bases and J 8 bases, with 13 bases left between them. Germline CDR1 and CDR2: MNHEY and SMNVEV (reference sequence). The CDR3 sequence: CASSPRRGQQYF. The CDR3 DNA follows: TGTGCCAGCAGTCCCCGTAGGGGTCAGCAGTACTTC.

This chain joins TRBV5-4 and TRBJ2-1, with D perhaps being TRBD1 or TRBD2 (5 bases each). Per the germline V gene, CDR1 is SGHNT and CDR2 is YYREEE (reference sequence). V was trimmed by 3 bases and J by 6 bases, leaving 16 bases between them. This CDR3 comprises 15 residues. CDR3 coding DNA: TGTGCCAGCAGCTCCGTGGAGGAGAGGGGCAATGAGCAGTTCTTC. It is translated as CASSSVEERGNEQFF.

The chain joins TRBV30 to TRBJ1-1, with D perhaps matching TRBD1 (6 bases). The germline CDR1 and CDR2 sequences are GTSNPN and SVGIG (reference sequence). Between the trimmed V and J ends, which lost 2 bases and 1 base, there was a span of 14 bases. The CDR3 contains 15 residues. This chain's CDR3 is CAWSLYRQANTEAFF. CDR3 nucleotide sequence: TGTGCCTGGAGTTTATATCGACAGGCGAACACTGAAGCTTTCTTT.

The V gene is TRBV5-6, the J gene TRBJ1-1; 7 positions agree with TRBD1. CDR1 and CDR2 from the germline V gene are SGHDT and YYEEEE. The trim removed 5 bases at V and 4 bases at J, leaving 5 bases unmatched. The CDR3 is 13 amino acids. CDR3 nucleotides: TGTGCCAGCAGGGTAACAGGGGTCACTGAAGCTTTCTTT. This gives the protein CASRVTGVTEAFF. Supplemented by reference TRBV5-6 and TRBJ1-1, the full variable domain reads DAGVTQSPTHLIKTRGQQVTLRCSPKSGHDTVSWYQQALGQGPQFIFQYYEEEERQRGNFPDRFSGHQFPNYSSELNVNALLLGDSALYLCASRVTGVTEAFFGQGTRLTVV.

This rearrangement joins TRBV19 to TRBJ2-3; 8 bases agree with TRBD2. V lost 5 bases, J lost 4 bases, and 8 bases stayed unmatched. From germline, CDR1 is LNHDA and CDR2 SQIVND (reference sequence). The CDR3 is 15 amino acids. This chain's CDR3 is CASSQRGLDPDTQYF. CDR3 bases: TGTGCCAGTAGTCAAAGGGGACTAGATCCAGATACGCAGTATTTT.

This sequence joins TRBV11-2 and TRBJ2-7; D remains unclear. Looked up from germline, CDR1 is SGHAT and CDR2 is FQNNGV. CDR3 size: 11 residues. The V end lost 2 bases, the J end lost 7 bases, and 6 bases lay between the germline ends. CDR3 DNA: TGTGCCAGCAGCTTAATCCGAGAGCAGTACTTC. Protein: CASSLIREQYF.

CDR3: CASSYVLGGYTF. The CDR3 DNA follows: TGTGCCAGCAGCTACGTGCTAGGAGGCTACACCTTC. The chain links TRBV7-2 to TRBJ1-2; D gene unclear. Trimming took off 4 bases at V and 8 bases at J, with 11 bases between the two ends. This CDR3 contains 12 residues. CDR1 and CDR2 from the germline V gene are SGHTA and FQGNSA.

The chain is built from TRBV6-5 and TRBJ1-2, with TRBD1 matching 7 bases. The junction had 8 bases not matched to a gene; V was cut back by 5 bases and J by 8 bases. Germline V gene lookup returns CDR1 MNHEY and CDR2 SVGAGI. This CDR3 comprises 13 residues. CDR3 bases: TGTGCCAGCAGTGACAGGGAAATCGACGGCTACACCTTC. Translating gives CASSDREIDGYTF.

The chain carries TRBV19 and TRBJ1-5, with 9 bases identical to TRBD1. The junction had 4 bases not matched to a gene; V was cut back by 6 bases and J by 1 base. The CDR3 extends over 15 amino acids. Germline CDR1 LNHDA, CDR2 SQIVND (reference sequence). DNA of the CDR3: TGTGCCAGTAGACCACAGGGGGCAAGCAATCAGCCCCAGCATTTT. Residues: CASRPQGASNQPQHF.

The V call is TRBV29-1, the J call TRBJ2-7; D is unresolved. V shed 7 bases and J shed 0 bases, with 10 bases lying between them. CDR1 is SQVTM and CDR2 is ANQGSEA in the germline V gene. This CDR3 contains 12 residues. DNA of the CDR3: TGCAGCGCCGCCTCGGACTCCTACGAGCAGTACTTC. Translated: CSAASDSYEQYF.